Below are 5 T cell receptor beta chains sequenced from a single sample in a study of blood T cell repertoires in COVID-19. Clones were sequenced by immunoSEQ multiplex PCR, and TCRdb holds only the in-frame ones, with some missing. The sample holds 250,000 to 300,000 clones, 88% seen once. Sequenced: peripheral blood. Receptor source: a woman aged 30 to 39 with COVID-19, enrolled during active disease.

The V call is TRBV24-1, the J call TRBJ2-1; tentative D call: TRBD2 (5 bases). Germline CDR1 and CDR2: KGHDR and SFDVKD. This CDR3 spans 14 amino acids. With 1 base removed from V and 5 bases from J, the gap between germline ends came to 8 bases. In DNA form, the CDR3 reads TGTGCCACCAGTGATTTTCACGGGGACAATGAGCAGTTCTTC. Amino acids: CATSDFHGDNEQFF.

This chain connects TRBV28 to TRBJ2-7; 8 nucleotides align to TRBD2. Trimming at V came to 4 bases and at J to 2 bases, leaving 4 bases not matched to a gene. Germline CDR1 and CDR2: MDHEN and SYDVKM. The CDR3 contains 14 residues. For the CDR3, the DNA is TGTGCCAGCAGTTCGGGGGGGGCTACCTACGAGCAGTACTTC. Residues: CASSSGGATYEQYF.

The rearrangement joins TRBV5-1 to TRBJ2-2; D call uncertain. Trimming stripped 0 bases from V and 0 bases from J, with 9 bases between. There are 16 residues in the CDR3. Germline V gene data show CDR1 as SGHRS and CDR2 as YFSETQ. The CDR3 nucleotides read TGCGCCAGCAGCTTGGGTAGGCGGCCGAACACCGGGGAGCTGTTTTTT. Its translation is CASSLGRRPNTGELFF.

This chain uses TRBV28 with TRBJ2-3; D possibly corresponds to TRBD2 (5 bases). Germline CDR1 MDHEN, CDR2 SYDVKM. V lost 10 bases and J lost 2, with 19 bases in between. CDR3 length: 15 residues. In DNA, the CDR3 is TGTGCCATTTCCGGCGAGGGCCCTACCACAGATACGCAGTATTTT. Translation: CAISGEGPTTDTQYF.

This clone was recorded a few times. This chain joins TRBV2 and TRBJ2-7, with D possibly being TRBD2 (5 bases). V was clipped by 10 bases and J by 2 bases, with 18 bases between them. Per germline, CDR1 SNHLY and CDR2 FYNNEI. The CDR3 sequence is 14 residues long. The CDR3 here is CAIRPGIDPYEQYF. In nucleotides, the CDR3 is TGTGCCATACGGCCGGGGATCGACCCCTACGAGCAGTACTTC.